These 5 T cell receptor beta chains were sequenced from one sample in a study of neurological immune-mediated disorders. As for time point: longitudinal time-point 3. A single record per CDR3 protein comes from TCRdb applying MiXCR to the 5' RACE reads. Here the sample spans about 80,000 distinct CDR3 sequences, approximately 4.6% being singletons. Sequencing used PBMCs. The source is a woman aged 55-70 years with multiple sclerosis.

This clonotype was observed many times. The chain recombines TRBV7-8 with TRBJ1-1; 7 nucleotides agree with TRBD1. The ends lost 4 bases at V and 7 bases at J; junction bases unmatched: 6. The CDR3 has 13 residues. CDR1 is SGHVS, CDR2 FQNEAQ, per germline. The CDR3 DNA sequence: TGTGCCAGCAGCTCACAGAGGGACAGTGAAGCTTTCTTT. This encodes CASSSQRDSEAFF. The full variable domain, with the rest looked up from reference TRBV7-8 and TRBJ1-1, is GAGVSQSPRYKVAKRGQDVALRCDPISGHVSLFWYQQALGQGPEFLTYFQNEAQLDKSGLPSDRFFAERPEGSVSTLKIQRTQQEDSAVYLCASSSQRDSEAFFGQGTRLTVV.

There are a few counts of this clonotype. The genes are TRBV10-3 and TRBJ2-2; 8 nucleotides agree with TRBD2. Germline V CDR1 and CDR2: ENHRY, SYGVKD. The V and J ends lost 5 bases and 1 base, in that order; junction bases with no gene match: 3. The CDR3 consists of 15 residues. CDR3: CAISTRGGNTGELFF. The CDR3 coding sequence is TGTGCCATCAGTACTCGGGGGGGGAACACCGGGGAGCTGTTTTTT.

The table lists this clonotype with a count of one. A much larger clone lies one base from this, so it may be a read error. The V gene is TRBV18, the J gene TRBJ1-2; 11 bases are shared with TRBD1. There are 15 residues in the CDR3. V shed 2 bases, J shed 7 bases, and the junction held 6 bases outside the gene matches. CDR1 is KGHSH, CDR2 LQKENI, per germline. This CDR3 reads CASSPKGQGEIGYTF. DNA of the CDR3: TGTGCCAGCTCACCAAAGGGACAGGGGGAGATTGGCTACACCTTC.

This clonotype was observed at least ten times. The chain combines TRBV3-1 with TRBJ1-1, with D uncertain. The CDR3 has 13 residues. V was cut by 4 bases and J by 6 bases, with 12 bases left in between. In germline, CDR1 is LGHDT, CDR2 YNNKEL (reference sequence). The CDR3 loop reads CASSPIGRPEAFF. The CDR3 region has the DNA TGTGCCAGCAGCCCCATCGGCCGTCCTGAAGCTTTCTTT.

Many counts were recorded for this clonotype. The CDR3 loop is CATGGSGTEAFF. CDR3 nucleotides: TGTGCCACAGGGGGTAGCGGGACTGAAGCTTTCTTT. This rearrangement joins TRBV6-6 to TRBJ1-1; 7 bases line up with TRBD1. J was trimmed by 5 bases and V by 10 bases; bases with no gene match: 7. Germline assignment: CDR1 MNHNY and CDR2 SVGAGI (reference sequence). This CDR3 has 12 amino acids.